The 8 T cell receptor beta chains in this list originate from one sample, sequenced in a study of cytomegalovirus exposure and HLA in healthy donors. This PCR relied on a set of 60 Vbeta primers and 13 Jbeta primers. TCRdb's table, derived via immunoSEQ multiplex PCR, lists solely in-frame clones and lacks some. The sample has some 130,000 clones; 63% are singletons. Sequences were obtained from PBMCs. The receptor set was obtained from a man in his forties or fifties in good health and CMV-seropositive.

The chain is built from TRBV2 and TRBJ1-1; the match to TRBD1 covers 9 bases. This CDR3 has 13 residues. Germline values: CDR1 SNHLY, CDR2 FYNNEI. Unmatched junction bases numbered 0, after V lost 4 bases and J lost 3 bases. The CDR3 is CASSGDRDTEAFF. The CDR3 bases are TGTGCCAGCAGTGGGGACAGGGACACTGAAGCTTTCTTT.

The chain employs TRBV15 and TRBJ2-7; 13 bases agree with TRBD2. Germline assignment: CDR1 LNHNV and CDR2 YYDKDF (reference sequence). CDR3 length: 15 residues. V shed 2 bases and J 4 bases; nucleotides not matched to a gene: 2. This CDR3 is CATSRWTSGSYEQYF. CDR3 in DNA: TGTGCCACCAGCAGATGGACTAGCGGGAGTTACGAGCAGTACTTC.

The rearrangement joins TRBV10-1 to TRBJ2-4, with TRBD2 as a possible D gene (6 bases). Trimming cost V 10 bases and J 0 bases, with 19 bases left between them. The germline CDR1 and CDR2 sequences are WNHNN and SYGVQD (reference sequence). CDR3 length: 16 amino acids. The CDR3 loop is CAILDPLALAKNIQYF. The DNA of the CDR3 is TGCGCCATCCTAGACCCCCTAGCGCTAGCCAAAAACATTCAGTACTTC.

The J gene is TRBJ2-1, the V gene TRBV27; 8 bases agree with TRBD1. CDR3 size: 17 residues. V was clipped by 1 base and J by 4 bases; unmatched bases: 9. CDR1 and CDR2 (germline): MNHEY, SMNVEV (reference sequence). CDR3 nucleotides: TGTGCCAGCAGTTTATGGGCGGGCAGGGGGCTGTACAATGAGCAGTTCTTC. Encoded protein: CASSLWAGRGLYNEQFF.

The CDR3 DNA is TGTGCCAGCACAAGGGGGGGAGCCCAGTACTTC. Its protein is CASTRGGAQYF. This rearrangement joins TRBV5-6 to TRBJ2-5; tentative D call: TRBD2 (7 bases). Germline assignment: CDR1 SGHDT and CDR2 YYEEEE. V lost 6 bases and J lost 9, with 12 bases in between. The CDR3 loop spans 11 amino acids.

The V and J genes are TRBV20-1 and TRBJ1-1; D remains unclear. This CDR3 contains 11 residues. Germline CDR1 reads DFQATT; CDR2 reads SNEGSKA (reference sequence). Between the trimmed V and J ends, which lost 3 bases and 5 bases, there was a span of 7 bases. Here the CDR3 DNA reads TGCAGTGCTAGTAGAGGGACTGAAGCTTTCTTT. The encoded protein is CSASRGTEAFF.

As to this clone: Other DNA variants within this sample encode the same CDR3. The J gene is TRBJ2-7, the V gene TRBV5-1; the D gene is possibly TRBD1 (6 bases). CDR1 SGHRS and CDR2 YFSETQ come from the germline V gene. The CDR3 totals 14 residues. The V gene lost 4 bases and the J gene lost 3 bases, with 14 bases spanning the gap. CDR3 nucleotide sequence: TGCGCCAGCAGCAGCTGGGGGCGAGACTACGAGCAGTACTTC. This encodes CASSSWGRDYEQYF.

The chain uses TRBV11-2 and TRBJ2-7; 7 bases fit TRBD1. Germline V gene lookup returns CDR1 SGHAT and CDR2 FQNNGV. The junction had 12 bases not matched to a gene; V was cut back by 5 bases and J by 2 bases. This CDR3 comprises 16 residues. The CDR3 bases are TGTGCCAGCAGCCCAGAAGCTTGGCAGGGGGCCTACGAGCAGTACTTC. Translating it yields CASSPEAWQGAYEQYF. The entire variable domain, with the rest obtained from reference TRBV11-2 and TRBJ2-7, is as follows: EAGVAQSPRYKIIEKRQSVAFWCNPISGHATLYWYQQILGQGPKLLIQFQNNGVVDDSQLPKDRFSAERLKGVDSTLKIQPAKLEDSAVYLCASSPEAWQGAYEQYFGPGTRLTVT.